The 27 T cell receptor beta chains below were found in one sample sequenced in a study of T cell responses to AZD1222 COVID-19 vaccine. Profiled with immunoSEQ multiplex PCR; TCRdb holds only in-frame clones, not every one. The top ten clones hold 0.4% to 0.5% of a sample with roughly 170,000 clones, 80% to 90% of them seen once. Sequencing used peripheral blood, obtained on day 0 of AZD1222 vaccination. The source of these receptors is an adult in good health.

The chain couples TRBV10-1 to TRBJ2-5; TRBD2 matches 8 bases. Germline V gene lookup returns CDR1 WNHNN and CDR2 SYGVQD (reference sequence). With 0 bases clipped from V and 4 bases from J, the junction kept 4 bases outside the gene matches. The CDR3 has 15 amino acids. The CDR3 reads CASSESAGGPETQYF. In nucleotides, the CDR3 is TGCGCCAGCAGTGAGTCGGCGGGGGGCCCAGAGACCCAGTACTTC.

The rearrangement links TRBV10-1 to TRBJ2-1; 7 nucleotides line up with TRBD2. In germline, CDR1 is WNHNN, CDR2 SYGVQD (reference sequence). The CDR3 runs 14 residues. The junction had 2 bases not matched to a gene; V was cut back by 2 bases and J by 4 bases. The CDR3 loop is CASSELAAYNEQFF. CDR3 in DNA: TGCGCCAGCAGTGAGCTAGCGGCGTACAATGAGCAGTTCTTC.

This chain uses TRBV24-1 with TRBJ2-3; TRBD2 is a possible D gene (5 bases). In germline, CDR1 is KGHDR, CDR2 SFDVKD. The CDR3 is 18 amino acids. With 0 bases removed from V and 3 bases from J, the gap between germline ends came to 18 bases. The CDR3: CATSDLGGWPLGTDTQYF. DNA for the CDR3: TGTGCCACCAGTGATTTGGGCGGGTGGCCGTTGGGTACAGATACGCAGTATTTT.

J is TRBJ1-6 and V is TRBV4-1; D perhaps matches TRBD1 (5 bases). The germline gives CDR1 MGHRA, CDR2 YSYEKL. V dropped 0 bases and J dropped 2 bases, with 14 bases sitting between them. This CDR3 has 18 amino acids. The CDR3 sequence is CASSQEGQGGPYNSPLHF. CDR3 nucleotides: TGCGCCAGCAGCCAAGAAGGGCAGGGAGGACCCTATAATTCACCCCTCCACTTT.

V usage is TRBV9 and J usage is TRBJ1-2; 9 positions match TRBD1. The CDR3 length is 18 residues. The V and J ends lost 1 base and 4 bases, in that order; junction bases with no gene match: 14. Germline-derived CDR1 and CDR2 are SGDLS and YYNGEE. This CDR3 reads CASSVPRDRVQWSYGYTF. As DNA, the CDR3 is TGTGCCAGCAGCGTACCCCGGGACAGGGTGCAGTGGAGCTATGGCTACACCTTC. The whole variable domain, remainder taken from reference TRBV9 and TRBJ1-2, is DSGVTQTPKHLITATGQRVTLRCSPRSGDLSVYWYQQSLDQGLQFLIQYYNGEERAKGNILERFSAQQFPDLHSELNLSSLELGDSALYFCASSVPRDRVQWSYGYTFGSGTRLTVV.

V is TRBV6-5 and J is TRBJ1-2, with a tentative D call TRBD1 (6 bases). CDR3 size: 13 residues. Germline V gene data show CDR1 as MNHEY and CDR2 as SVGAGI. Trimming removed 4 bases from V and 6 bases from J, with 12 bases in between. CDR3 in DNA: TGTGCCAGCAGTTTGGACAGCCTCGATGGCTACACCTTC. Protein sequence: CASSLDSLDGYTF.

The rearrangement joins TRBV11-2 to TRBJ1-2; D call uncertain. Trimming stripped 5 bases from V and 4 bases from J, with 11 bases between. The CDR3 is made up of 13 amino acids. The germline gives CDR1 SGHAT, CDR2 FQNNGV. The CDR3 DNA is TGTGCCAGCAGCAGAGCGAACGGCTATGGCTACACCTTC. This codes for CASSRANGYGYTF.

The chain is built from TRBV6-6 and TRBJ2-5; possible D gene TRBD2, 7 bases. This CDR3 comprises 16 residues. Germline CDR1 reads MNHNY; CDR2 reads SVGAGI (reference sequence). Trimming cost V 0 bases and J 1 base, with 12 bases left between them. The CDR3 sequence is CASSYSTGGVQETQYF. The CDR3 DNA follows: TGTGCCAGCAGTTACTCGACGGGGGGCGTCCAAGAGACCCAGTACTTC.

V gene TRBV6-5 combines with J gene TRBJ2-1, with D unresolved. Germline V CDR1 and CDR2: MNHEY, SVGAGI. Trimming removed 1 base at V and 3 bases at J, with 7 bases between. This CDR3 has 14 residues. The CDR3 protein is CASSYWSGYNEQFF. The CDR3 nucleotides are TGTGCCAGCAGTTACTGGTCGGGCTACAATGAGCAGTTCTTC.

V gene TRBV7-3 combines with J gene TRBJ2-2, with 7 bases matching TRBD2. The CDR3 length is 17 residues. Germline-derived CDR1 and CDR2 are SGHTA and FQGTGA. V lost 2 bases to trimming and J lost 2 bases; unmatched junction nucleotides: 8. The CDR3 loop reads CASSLERGFANTGELFF. The CDR3 DNA follows: TGTGCCAGCAGCTTAGAGCGGGGTTTCGCTAACACCGGGGAGCTGTTTTTT.

This chain uses TRBV5-1 with TRBJ2-1; D is undetermined. This CDR3 spans 15 amino acids. Germline V gives CDR1 SGHRS, CDR2 YFSETQ. The V gene lost 2 bases and the J gene lost 6 bases, with 15 bases spanning the gap. The CDR3 DNA reads as TGCGCCAGCAGCTTCTCCGCAGGAGTATCCAATGAGCAGTTCTTC. This codes for CASSFSAGVSNEQFF.

This clone was detected a few times. The rearrangement uses TRBV16 and TRBJ1-4; TRBD1 might be the D (5 bases). The CDR3 has 15 residues. V was pared by 7 bases and J by 0 bases, with 12 bases between. Germline V gene lookup returns CDR1 KGHSY and CDR2 FQNENV. For the CDR3, the DNA is TGTGCCAGCACTGATAGGGGCGCAACTAATGAAAAACTGTTTTTT. It specifies CASTDRGATNEKLFF.

In DNA, the CDR3 is TGTGCCTGGTTGGCCTCTTCCTATGGCTACACCTTC. As protein: CAWLASSYGYTF. The chain couples TRBV30 to TRBJ1-2; D gene uncertain. CDR1 GTSNPN and CDR2 SVGIG come from the germline V gene (reference sequence). Trimming stripped 5 bases from V and 4 bases from J, with 11 bases between. The CDR3 is 12 residues long.

The table lists this clone with a few counts. The chain combines TRBV4-1 with TRBJ2-1; 12 bases agree with TRBD2. V shed 3 bases and J 4 bases; nucleotides not matched to a gene: 10. The CDR3 is made up of 18 amino acids. Germline V CDR1 and CDR2: MGHRA, YSYEKL. In DNA, the CDR3 is TGCGCCAGCAGCCAGCTGATTCTGACTAGCGGGGGTTACAATGAGCAGTTCTTC. Protein sequence: CASSQLILTSGGYNEQFF.

The V call is TRBV9, the J call TRBJ1-4; D is unresolved. The CDR3 is made up of 15 amino acids. The ends were cut back, 3 bases at V and 5 bases at J, with 14 bases in the middle. In germline, CDR1 is SGDLS, CDR2 YYNGEE. CDR3 DNA sequence: TGTGCCAGCAGCGGGGGTGGAGGGATCAATGAAAAACTGTTTTTT. The encoded protein is CASSGGGGINEKLFF.

The V and J genes are TRBV9 and TRBJ1-2; weak D call: TRBD1 (6 bases). Germline CDR1 reads SGDLS; CDR2 reads YYNGEE. The CDR3 is made up of 15 amino acids. Trimming left V 3 bases short and J 4 bases short, with 16 bases between. The CDR3 here is CASSAHREEGYGYTF. Written as DNA, the CDR3 is TGTGCCAGCAGCGCCCACAGGGAGGAGGGCTATGGCTACACCTTC.

The rearrangement joins TRBV7-9 to TRBJ1-4, with 9 nucleotides matching TRBD1. The length of the CDR3 is 14 residues. CDR1 SEHNR and CDR2 FQNEAQ come from the germline V gene (reference sequence). Trimming took 2 bases from V and 8 from J; bases not matched to a gene: 3. CDR3 protein: CASSLTGQGEKLFF. The CDR3 DNA follows: TGTGCCAGCAGCTTAACGGGACAGGGCGAAAAACTGTTTTTT.

The chain joins TRBV18 to TRBJ1-6; 9 nucleotides agree with TRBD1. The CDR3 has 14 residues. In germline, CDR1 is KGHSH, CDR2 LQKENI. V gave up 8 bases and J gave up 5 bases; unmatched junction bases: 4. The CDR3 DNA sequence: TGTGCCAGCCAAGGGACAGGGAATAATTCACCCCTCCACTTT. Its translation is CASQGTGNNSPLHF. Supplemented by reference TRBV18 and TRBJ1-6, the full variable domain reads NAGVMQNPRHLVRRRGQEARLRCSPMKGHSHVYWYRQLPEEGLKFMVYLQKENIIDESGMPKERFSAEFPKEGPSILRIQQVVRGDSAAYFCASQGTGNNSPLHFGNGTRLTVT.

CDR3 region: CASSRRALTGEQFF. CDR3 coding DNA: TGTGCCAGCAGCCGAAGGGCCTTAACGGGTGAGCAGTTCTTC. The gene calls are TRBV6-5 and TRBJ2-1; unclear D gene. Trimming cost V 6 bases and J 9 bases, with 18 bases left between them. The CDR3 is 14 amino acids. Germline CDR1 is MNHEY and CDR2 is SVGAGI.

V usage is TRBV19 and J usage is TRBJ2-5, with 10 bases fitting TRBD1. In germline, CDR1 is LNHDA, CDR2 SQIVND (reference sequence). V trimming: 1 base; J trimming: 4 bases; junction bases outside the gene matches: 9. This CDR3 is built from 17 residues. Here the CDR3 DNA reads TGTGCCAGTAGTATAGCTGCGGGACAGGGGATCGGAGAGACCCAGTACTTC. Protein: CASSIAAGQGIGETQYF.

This clone appeared a single time. The chain couples TRBV5-6 to TRBJ2-7; 8 nucleotides align to TRBD2. CDR1 SGHDT and CDR2 YYEEEE come from the germline V gene. The CDR3 spans 16 residues. Trimming removed 3 bases from V and 5 bases from J; junction bases left unmatched: 13. CDR3 nucleotides: TGTGCCAGCAGCTCCCCCCGAGGTAGCGGGGCCCACGAGCAGTACTTC. This codes for CASSSPRGSGAHEQYF.

This chain connects TRBV19 to TRBJ2-6; D gene ambiguous. The CDR3 loop spans 16 amino acids. V lost 1 base and J 4 bases, leaving 11 bases between the germline ends. Germline loops: CDR1 LNHDA, CDR2 SQIVND (reference sequence). CDR3 region: CASSIGYSGGANVLTF. The CDR3 DNA reads TGTGCCAGTAGTATAGGGTATTCAGGCGGGGCCAACGTCCTGACTTTC.

The rearrangement uses TRBV28 and TRBJ1-2, with D maybe TRBD1 (5 bases). Germline CDR1 reads MDHEN; CDR2 reads SYDVKM. The V gene lost 3 bases and the J gene lost 4 bases, with 12 bases spanning the gap. The CDR3 covers 14 residues. CDR3 residues: CASSFFREGYGYTF. The CDR3 nucleotides are TGTGCCAGCAGTTTCTTCAGGGAGGGCTATGGCTACACCTTC.

Note on this clone: At one of its ends the junction is not consistent with the germline gene, which may arise from a read error. This chain connects TRBV7-7 to TRBJ2-5, with 10 nucleotides matching TRBD2. CDR1 is SSHAT and CDR2 is FNYEAQ in the germline V gene (reference sequence). There are 15 residues in the CDR3. The CDR3 DNA follows: TGTGCTAGCAGCTCCGGGACTAGCGTACGAGAGACCCAGTACTTC. It translates to CASSSGTSVRETQYF.

Written as DNA, the CDR3 is TGTGCCAGCAGCTTAGTATCCCAGGGGCGCGATGGCTACACCTTC. This codes for CASSLVSQGRDGYTF. This chain joins TRBV7-2 and TRBJ1-2; D might be TRBD1 (6 bases). Germline loops: CDR1 SGHTA, CDR2 FQGNSA. The V and J ends lost 1 base and 6 bases respectively, with 15 bases between them. The CDR3 loop spans 15 amino acids. Variable domain in full (rest from reference TRBV7-2 and TRBJ1-2): GAGVSQSPSNKVTEKGKDVELRCDPISGHTALYWYRQSLGQGLEFLIYFQGNSAPDKSGLPSDRFSAERTGGSVSTLTIQRTQQEDSAVYLCASSLVSQGRDGYTFGSGTRLTVV.

This chain uses TRBV12-2 with TRBJ2-5; TRBD2 reflects the table's D call only, with no check against the DNA. TRBV12-2 is an annotated pseudogene. CDR3 length equals 15 residues. CDR3 residues: CASRLAFRGRKTQYF. The CDR3 DNA reads as TGTGCAAGTCGCTTAGCGTTTAGAGGCCGTAAGACCCAGTACTTC.

The CDR3 nucleotides read TGTGCCAGCAGCTTGGGGAGCCGGAGCGAAGAGACCCAGTACTTC. Amino acid sequence: CASSLGSRSEETQYF. The chain couples TRBV5-4 to TRBJ2-5; D gene ambiguous. The germline V gene has CDR1 SGHNT and CDR2 YYREEE (reference sequence). V was clipped by 0 bases and J by 3 bases, with 12 bases between them. The CDR3 length is 15 residues.